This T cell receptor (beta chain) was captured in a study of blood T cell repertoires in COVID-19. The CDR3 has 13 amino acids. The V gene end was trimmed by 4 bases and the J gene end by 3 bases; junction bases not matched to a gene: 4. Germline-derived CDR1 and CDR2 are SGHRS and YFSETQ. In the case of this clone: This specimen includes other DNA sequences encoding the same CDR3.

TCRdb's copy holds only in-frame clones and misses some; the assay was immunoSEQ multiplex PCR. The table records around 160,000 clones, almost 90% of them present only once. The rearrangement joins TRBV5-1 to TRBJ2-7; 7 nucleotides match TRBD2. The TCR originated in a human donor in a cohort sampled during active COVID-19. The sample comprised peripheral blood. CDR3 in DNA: TGCGCCAGCAGCCTTACGGGGGGCTACGAGCAGTACTTC. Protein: CASSLTGGYEQYF.